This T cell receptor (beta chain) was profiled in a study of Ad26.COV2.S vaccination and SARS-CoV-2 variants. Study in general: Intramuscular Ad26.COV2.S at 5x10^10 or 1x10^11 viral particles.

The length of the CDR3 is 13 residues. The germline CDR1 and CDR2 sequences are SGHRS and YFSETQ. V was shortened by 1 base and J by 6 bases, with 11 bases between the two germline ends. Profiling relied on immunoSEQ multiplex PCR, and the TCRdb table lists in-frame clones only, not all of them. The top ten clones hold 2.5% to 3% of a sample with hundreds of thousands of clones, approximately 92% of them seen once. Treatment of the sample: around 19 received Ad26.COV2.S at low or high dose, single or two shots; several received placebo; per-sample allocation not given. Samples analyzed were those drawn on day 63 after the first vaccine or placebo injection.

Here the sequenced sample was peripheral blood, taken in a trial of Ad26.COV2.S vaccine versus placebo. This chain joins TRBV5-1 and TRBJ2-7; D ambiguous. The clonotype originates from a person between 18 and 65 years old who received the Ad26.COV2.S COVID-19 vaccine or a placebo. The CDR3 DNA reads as TGCGCCAGCAGCTTGCCGGGCAGGCGCGAGCAGTACGTC. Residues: CASSLPGRREQYV.